Here is one T cell receptor (beta chain) with its context. Its specific antigen is unknown. No quality values exist for individual bases; no much larger clone is one base distant. Deletion took 8 bases off V and 2 bases off J, with a span of 12 bases between the germline ends. The CDR3 holds 13 amino acids from the cysteine to the phenylalanine. Of the read, only the CDR3 DNA is kept; its 39 bases are in frame from base 1. The germline V gene specifies SNHLY as CDR1 and FYNNEI as CDR2. Positive SARS-CoV-2 PCR tests in the convalescent patients dated from March to December 2020, before Alpha, Beta and Delta variants emerged in the United States. Ficoll-Paque Plus gradient centrifugation was used to isolate PBMCs from whole blood, and the isolated PBMCs were then either used fresh or cryopreserved at -140C. The data were obtained in a study of vaccination and CD4 T cells after COVID-19 (dated by TCRdb to the early 2020s). Notes on the research overall: Convalescent patients had a positive SARS-CoV-2 result on nasal swab PCR, and of these patients, about ten had mild disease and one had severe disease. The convalescent cohort comprised six males and four females, including two Hispanic individuals, seven Caucasians, two Asians and one multiracial person. Two doses of either the Pfizer-BioNTech BNT162b2 vaccine (n=8) or the Moderna mRNA-1273 vaccine (n=2) were administered to participants. Post-COVID blood samples were collected from convalescent patients a median of roughly 100 days after diagnosis, with a range of about 30 to 161 days. Post-vaccine blood samples were obtained a median of around 67 days after the second vaccine dose, with a range of roughly 13 to 250 days. In over 8 COVID-19 convalescent patients and a few infection-naive healthy vaccine recipients, researchers compared the spike-specific CD4+ TCR repertoire from before mRNA vaccination with the repertoire from after. The investigation overall reported the following: In convalescent patients, a median around 90% of post-vaccine SARS-CoV-2-reactive clones were detected only after vaccination, suggesting vaccine-specific priming. Nearly all vaccine-specific clones in convalescent patients (304 of 307) were mono-reactive for SARS-CoV-2 spike rather than cross-reactive with common cold coronaviruses. The study included relatively few convalescent patients and did not analyze early timepoints after natural infection. The median number of SARS-CoV-2-reactive clonotypes rose from around 22 after infection to roughly 40 after vaccination, but the change was not significant.

Library preparation employed PCR. TCRdb records Illumina iSeq 100 as the sequencer. The paper's processing steps were these. Non-productive sequences were filtered out, and CDR3s that did not start with C, did not end with F or W, or were shorter than 7 amino acids were discarded. Similarity between CDR3 sequences was evaluated in R version 3.6.1 using Levenshtein distances (stringdist) and unrooted phylogenetic trees (ape). The raw public reads went through TCRdb reprocessing: fastp at Q25, MiXCR clone calling, in-frame beta chains kept. Here each entry gathers all rows of one CDR3 protein and keeps the most common genes and DNA. The V and J calls, along with clone size, are taken from TCRdb and not from the paper's own processing. The sample includes roughly 14,000 distinct CDR3 sequences, with 69% observed a single time. 1.1% of the sample rests with the top ten.

This specimen consisted of CD4+ T cells from blood, obtained after SARS-CoV-2 vaccination. The sequence links TRBV2 to TRBJ1-2; there is no confident call for the D gene. The TCR originated in a human donor who had recovered from COVID-19. The sequence in DNA is TGTGCCAGCCTGTTTACACCGAACTATGGCTACACCTTC. It translates as CASLFTPNYGYTF.